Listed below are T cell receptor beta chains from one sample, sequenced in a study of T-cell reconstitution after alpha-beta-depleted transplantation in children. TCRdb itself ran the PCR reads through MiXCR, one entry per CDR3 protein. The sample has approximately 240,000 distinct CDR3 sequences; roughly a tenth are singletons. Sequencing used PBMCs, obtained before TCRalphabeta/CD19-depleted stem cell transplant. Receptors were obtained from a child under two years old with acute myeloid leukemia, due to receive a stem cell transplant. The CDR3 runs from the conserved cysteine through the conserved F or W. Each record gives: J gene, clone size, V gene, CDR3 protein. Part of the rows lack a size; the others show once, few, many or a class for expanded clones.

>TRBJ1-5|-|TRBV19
CASSGGAQGAGSNQPQHF
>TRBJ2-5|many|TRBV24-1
CATSDTRTILGTQYF
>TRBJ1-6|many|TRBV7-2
CASSFGPTGKISPLHF
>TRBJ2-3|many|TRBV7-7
CASSLEDRAAYTDTQYF
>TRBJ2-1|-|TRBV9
CASSVRGQRNDREQFF
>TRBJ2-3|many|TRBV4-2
CASSQEGSSGGTDTQYF
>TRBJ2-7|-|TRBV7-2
CASSSRDYQSYEQYF
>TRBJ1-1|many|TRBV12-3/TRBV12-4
CASSTRGNGAFF
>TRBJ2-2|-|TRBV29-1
CSVLASGTYTGELFF
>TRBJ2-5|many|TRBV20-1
CSARVSGEETQYF
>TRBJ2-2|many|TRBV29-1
CSVGRANTGELFF
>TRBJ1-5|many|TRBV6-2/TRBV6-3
CASSGAHSNQPQHF
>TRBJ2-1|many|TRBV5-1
CASTTGGSLTYNEQFF